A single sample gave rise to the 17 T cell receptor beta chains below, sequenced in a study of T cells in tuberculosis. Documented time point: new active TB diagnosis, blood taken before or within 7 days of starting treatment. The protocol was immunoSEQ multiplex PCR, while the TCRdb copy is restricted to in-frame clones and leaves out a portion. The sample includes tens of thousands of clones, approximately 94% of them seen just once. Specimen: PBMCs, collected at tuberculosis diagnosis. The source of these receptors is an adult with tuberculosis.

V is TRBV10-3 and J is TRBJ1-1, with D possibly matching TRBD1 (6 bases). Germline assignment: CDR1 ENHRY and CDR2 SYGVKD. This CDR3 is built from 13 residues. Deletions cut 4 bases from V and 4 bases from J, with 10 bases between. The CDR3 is CAISVSRGTEAFF. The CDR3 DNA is TGTGCCATCAGTGTGAGCAGGGGCACTGAAGCTTTCTTT.

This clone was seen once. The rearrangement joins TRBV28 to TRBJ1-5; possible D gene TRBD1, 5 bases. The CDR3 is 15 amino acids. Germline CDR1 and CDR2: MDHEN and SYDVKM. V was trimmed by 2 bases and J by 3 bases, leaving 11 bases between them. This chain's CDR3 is CASSLGQGVNQPQHF. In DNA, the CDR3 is TGTGCCAGCAGTTTAGGACAAGGGGTCAATCAGCCCCAGCATTTT.

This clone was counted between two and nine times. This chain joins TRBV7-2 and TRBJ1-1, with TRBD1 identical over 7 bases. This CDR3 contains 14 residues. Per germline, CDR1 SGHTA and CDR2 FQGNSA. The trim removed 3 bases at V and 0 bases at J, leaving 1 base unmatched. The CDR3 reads CASSFGTVNTEAFF. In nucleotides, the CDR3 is TGTGCCAGCAGCTTTGGGACAGTGAACACTGAAGCTTTCTTT.

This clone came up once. The CDR3 spells CASSFSSTSGGVEQYF. The CDR3 DNA reads TGCGCCAGCAGCTTTTCGTCGACTAGCGGGGGAGTGGAGCAGTACTTC. The gene calls are TRBV5-1 and TRBJ2-7; 12 bases align to TRBD2. Germline CDR1 is SGHRS and CDR2 is YFSETQ. The ends lost 2 bases at V and 7 bases at J; junction bases unmatched: 10. The CDR3 loop spans 16 amino acids. Based on the CDR3 plus reference TRBV5-1 and TRBJ2-7, the full variable domain is KAGVTQTPRYLIKTRGQQVTLSCSPISGHRSVSWYQQTPGQGLQFLFEYFSETQRNKGNFPGRFSGRQFSNSRSEMNVSTLELGDSALYLCASSFSSTSGGVEQYFGPGTRLTVT.

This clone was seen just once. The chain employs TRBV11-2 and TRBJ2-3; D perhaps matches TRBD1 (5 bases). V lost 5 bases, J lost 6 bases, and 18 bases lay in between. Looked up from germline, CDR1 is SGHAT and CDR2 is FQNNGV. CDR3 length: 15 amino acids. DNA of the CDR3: TGTGCCAGCAGCCCTTCCTGGGGCGGAGCCGATACGCAGTATTTT. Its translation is CASSPSWGGADTQYF.

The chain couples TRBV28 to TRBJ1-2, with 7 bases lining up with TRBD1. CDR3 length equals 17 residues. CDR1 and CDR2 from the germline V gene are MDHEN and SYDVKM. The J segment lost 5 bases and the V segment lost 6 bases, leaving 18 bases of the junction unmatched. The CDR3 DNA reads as TGTGCCAGCAGCCCCCCCGCGCCAGGGGGTGGCGGATATGGCTACACCTTC. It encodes CASSPPAPGGGGYGYTF.

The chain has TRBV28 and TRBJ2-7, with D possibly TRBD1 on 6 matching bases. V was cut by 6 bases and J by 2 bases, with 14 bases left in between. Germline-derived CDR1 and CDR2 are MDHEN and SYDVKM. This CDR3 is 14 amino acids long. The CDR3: CASRTRQVTYEQYF. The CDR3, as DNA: TGTGCCAGCAGGACACGACAGGTTACCTACGAGCAGTACTTC.

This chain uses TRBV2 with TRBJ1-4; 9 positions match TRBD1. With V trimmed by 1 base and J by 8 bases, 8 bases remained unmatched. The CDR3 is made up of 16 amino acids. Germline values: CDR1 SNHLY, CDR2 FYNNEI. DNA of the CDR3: TGTGCCAGCAGTGAAGAGGCAACAGGGGGCTGGGAAAAACTGTTTTTT. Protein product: CASSEEATGGWEKLFF.

The CDR3 sequence is CASSIGQGRHEQYF. In DNA, the CDR3 is TGTGCCAGTAGTATCGGTCAGGGTAGGCACGAGCAGTACTTC. The chain combines TRBV19 with TRBJ2-7; perhaps TRBD1 as D (5 bases). Germline assignment: CDR1 LNHDA and CDR2 SQIVND (reference sequence). The germline V and J ends were trimmed by 3 bases and 5 bases, with 14 bases remaining between them. The CDR3 loop spans 14 amino acids.

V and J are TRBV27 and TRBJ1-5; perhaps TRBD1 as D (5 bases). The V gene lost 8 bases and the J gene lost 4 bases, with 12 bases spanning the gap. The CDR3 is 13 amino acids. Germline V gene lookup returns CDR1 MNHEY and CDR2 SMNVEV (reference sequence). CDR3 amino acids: CASASGLNQPQHF. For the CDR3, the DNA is TGTGCCAGCGCTTCAGGGCTAAATCAGCCCCAGCATTTT.

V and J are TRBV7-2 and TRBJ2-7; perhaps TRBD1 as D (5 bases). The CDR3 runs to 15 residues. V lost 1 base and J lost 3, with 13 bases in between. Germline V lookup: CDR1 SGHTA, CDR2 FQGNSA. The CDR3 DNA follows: TGTGCCAGCAGCTTAGGTGGGGCGGTCCTCTACGAGCAGTACTTC. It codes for CASSLGGAVLYEQYF.

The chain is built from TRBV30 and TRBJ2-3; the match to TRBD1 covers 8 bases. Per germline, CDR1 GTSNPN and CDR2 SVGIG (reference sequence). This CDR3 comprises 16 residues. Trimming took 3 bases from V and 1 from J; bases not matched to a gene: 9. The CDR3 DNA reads TGTGCCTGGAGACGACAGGGGTCATATCGCACAGATACGCAGTATTTT. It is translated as CAWRRQGSYRTDTQYF.

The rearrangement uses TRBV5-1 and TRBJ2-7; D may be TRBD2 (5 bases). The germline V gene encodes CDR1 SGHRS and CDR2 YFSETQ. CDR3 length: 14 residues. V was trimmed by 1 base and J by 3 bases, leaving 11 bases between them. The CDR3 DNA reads TGCGCCAGCAGCTTGCGGGGATCCTACTACGAGCAGTACTTC. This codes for CASSLRGSYYEQYF.

CDR3 in DNA: TGTGCCAGCAGTATTCACAGGGGTGGAGAAAAACTGTTTTTT. This codes for CASSIHRGGEKLFF. The chain recombines TRBV25-1 with TRBJ1-4; 7 bases fit TRBD1. V gave up 5 bases and J gave up 8 bases; unmatched junction bases: 8. The germline V gene has CDR1 MGHDK and CDR2 SYGVNS. The length of the CDR3 is 14 residues. The whole variable domain, filled in from reference TRBV25-1 and TRBJ1-4, reads EADIYQTPRYLVIGTGKKITLECSQTMGHDKMYWYQQDPGMELHLIHYSYGVNSTEKGDLSSESTVSRIRTEHFPLTLESARPSHTSQYLCASSIHRGGEKLFFGSGTQLSVL.

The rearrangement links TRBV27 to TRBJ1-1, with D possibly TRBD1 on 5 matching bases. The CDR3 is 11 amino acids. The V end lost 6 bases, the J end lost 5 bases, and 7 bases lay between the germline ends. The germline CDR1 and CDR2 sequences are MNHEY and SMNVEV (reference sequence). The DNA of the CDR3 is TGTGCCAGCAGGGGGGGTACTGAAGCTTTCTTT. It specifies CASRGGTEAFF.

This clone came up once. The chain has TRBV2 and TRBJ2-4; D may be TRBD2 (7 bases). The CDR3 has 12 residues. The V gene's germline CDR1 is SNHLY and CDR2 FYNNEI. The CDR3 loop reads CAGRGASNIQYF. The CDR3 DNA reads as TGTGCGGGCCGGGGGGCGTCGAACATTCAGTACTTC.

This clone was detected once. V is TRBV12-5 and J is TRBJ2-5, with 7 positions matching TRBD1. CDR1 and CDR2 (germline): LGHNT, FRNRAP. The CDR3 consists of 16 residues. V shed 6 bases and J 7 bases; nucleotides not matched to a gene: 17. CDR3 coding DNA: TGTGCTAGTGGGAACTCCAACAGGGGACGACTGGGGACCCAGTACTTC. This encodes CASGNSNRGRLGTQYF. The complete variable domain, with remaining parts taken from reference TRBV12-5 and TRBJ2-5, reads DARVTQTPRHKVTEMGQEVTMRCQPILGHNTVFWYRQTMMQGLELLAYFRNRAPLDDSGMPKDRFSAEMPDATLATLKIQPSEPRDSAVYFCASGNSNRGRLGTQYFGPGTRLLVL.